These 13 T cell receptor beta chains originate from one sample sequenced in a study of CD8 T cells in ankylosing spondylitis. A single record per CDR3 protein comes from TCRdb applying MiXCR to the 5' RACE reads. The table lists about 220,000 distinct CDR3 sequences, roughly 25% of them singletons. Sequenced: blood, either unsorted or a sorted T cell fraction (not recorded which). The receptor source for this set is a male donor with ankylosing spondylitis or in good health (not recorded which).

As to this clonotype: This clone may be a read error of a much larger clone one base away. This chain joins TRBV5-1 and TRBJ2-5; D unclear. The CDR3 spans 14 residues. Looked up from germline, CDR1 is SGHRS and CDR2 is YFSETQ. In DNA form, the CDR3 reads TGCGCCAGCAGCTTGGGGACCAGCCAAGAGACCCAGTGCTTC. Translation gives CASSLGTSQETQCF.

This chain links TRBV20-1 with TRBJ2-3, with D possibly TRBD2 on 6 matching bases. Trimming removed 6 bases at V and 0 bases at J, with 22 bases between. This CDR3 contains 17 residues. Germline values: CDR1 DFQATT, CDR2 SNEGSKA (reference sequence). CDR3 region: CSAQTSGRYASTDTQYF. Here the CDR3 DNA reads TGCAGTGCACAGACAAGCGGGCGATACGCTAGCACAGATACGCAGTATTTT.

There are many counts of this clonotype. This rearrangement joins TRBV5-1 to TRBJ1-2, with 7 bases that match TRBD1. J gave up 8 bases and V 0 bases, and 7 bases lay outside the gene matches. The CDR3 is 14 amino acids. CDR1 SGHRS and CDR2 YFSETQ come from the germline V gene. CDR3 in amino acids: CASSLDRGEGGYTF. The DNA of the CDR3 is TGCGCCAGCAGCTTGGACAGGGGAGAGGGCGGCTACACCTTC.

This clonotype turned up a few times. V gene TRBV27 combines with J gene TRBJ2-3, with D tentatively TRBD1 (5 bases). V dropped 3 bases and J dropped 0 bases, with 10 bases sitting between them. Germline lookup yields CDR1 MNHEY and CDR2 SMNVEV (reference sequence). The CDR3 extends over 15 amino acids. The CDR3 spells CASSFQGTSTDTQYF. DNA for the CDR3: TGTGCCAGCAGTTTCCAGGGAACTAGCACAGATACGCAGTATTTT.

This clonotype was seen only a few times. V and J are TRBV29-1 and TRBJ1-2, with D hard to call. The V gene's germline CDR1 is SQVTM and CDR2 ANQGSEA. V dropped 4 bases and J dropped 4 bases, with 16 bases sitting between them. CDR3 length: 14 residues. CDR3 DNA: TGCAGCGTTGTATCGGAGGGAACGGTCTATGGCTACACCTTC. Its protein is CSVVSEGTVYGYTF. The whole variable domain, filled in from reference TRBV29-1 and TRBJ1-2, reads SAVISQKPSRDICQRGTSLTIQCQVDSQVTMMFWYRQQPGQSLTLIATANQGSEATYESGFVIDKFPISRPNLTFSTLTVSNMSPEDSSIYLCSVVSEGTVYGYTFGSGTRLTVV.

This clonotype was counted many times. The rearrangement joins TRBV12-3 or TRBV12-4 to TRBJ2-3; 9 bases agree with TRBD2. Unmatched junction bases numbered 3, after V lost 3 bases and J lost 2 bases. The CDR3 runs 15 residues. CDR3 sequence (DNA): TGTGCCAGCAGTTTTAGGACTAGCGACACAGATACGCAGTATTTT. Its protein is CASSFRTSDTDTQYF.

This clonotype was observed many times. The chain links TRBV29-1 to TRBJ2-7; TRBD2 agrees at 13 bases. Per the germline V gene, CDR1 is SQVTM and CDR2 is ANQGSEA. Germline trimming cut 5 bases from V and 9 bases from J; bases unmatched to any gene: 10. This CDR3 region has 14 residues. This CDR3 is CSVLGLAGEMVQYF. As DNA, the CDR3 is TGCAGCGTTCTAGGACTAGCGGGAGAAATGGTGCAGTACTTC.

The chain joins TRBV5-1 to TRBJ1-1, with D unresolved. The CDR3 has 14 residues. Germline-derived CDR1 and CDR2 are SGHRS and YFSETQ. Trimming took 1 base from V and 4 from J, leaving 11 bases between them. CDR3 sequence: CASSLYSAGTEAFF. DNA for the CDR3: TGCGCCAGCAGCTTGTACAGCGCGGGCACTGAAGCTTTCTTT.

This chain's CDR3 is CSANTAGLIEGEQYF. The CDR3 DNA reads TGCAGTGCTAACACGGCGGGACTGATTGAGGGCGAGCAGTACTTC. The V gene is TRBV20-1, the J gene TRBJ2-7; tentative D call: TRBD2 (6 bases). CDR3 size: 15 residues. Germline V gene lookup returns CDR1 DFQATT and CDR2 SNEGSKA (reference sequence). Trimming took 4 bases from V and 6 from J, leaving 22 bases between them.

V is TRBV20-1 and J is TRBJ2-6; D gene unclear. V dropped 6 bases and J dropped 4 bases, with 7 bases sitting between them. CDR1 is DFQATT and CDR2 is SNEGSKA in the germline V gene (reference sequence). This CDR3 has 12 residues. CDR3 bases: TGCAGTGCCCAGACAGGGGCCAACGTCCTGACTTTC. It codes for CSAQTGANVLTF.

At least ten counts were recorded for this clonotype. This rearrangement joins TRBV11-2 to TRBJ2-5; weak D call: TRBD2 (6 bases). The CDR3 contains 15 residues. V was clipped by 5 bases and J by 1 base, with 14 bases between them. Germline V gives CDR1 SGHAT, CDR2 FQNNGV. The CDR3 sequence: CASSPQPGLQETQYF. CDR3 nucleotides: TGTGCCAGCAGCCCGCAACCGGGACTCCAAGAGACCCAGTACTTC.

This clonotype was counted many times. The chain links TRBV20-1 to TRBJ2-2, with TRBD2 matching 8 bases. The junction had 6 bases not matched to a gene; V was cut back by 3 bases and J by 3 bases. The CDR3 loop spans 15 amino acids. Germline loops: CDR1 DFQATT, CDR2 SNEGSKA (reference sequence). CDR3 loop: CSASGRAIHTGELFF. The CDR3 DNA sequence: TGCAGTGCTAGCGGGAGGGCAATTCACACCGGGGAGCTGTTTTTT.

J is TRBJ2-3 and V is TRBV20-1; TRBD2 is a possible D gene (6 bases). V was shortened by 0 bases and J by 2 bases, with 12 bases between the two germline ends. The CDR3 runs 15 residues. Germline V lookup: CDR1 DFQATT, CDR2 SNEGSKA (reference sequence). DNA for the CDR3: TGCAGTGCTAGAGAGGGGGGAGAGACCACAGATACGCAGTATTTT. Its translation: CSAREGGETTDTQYF.